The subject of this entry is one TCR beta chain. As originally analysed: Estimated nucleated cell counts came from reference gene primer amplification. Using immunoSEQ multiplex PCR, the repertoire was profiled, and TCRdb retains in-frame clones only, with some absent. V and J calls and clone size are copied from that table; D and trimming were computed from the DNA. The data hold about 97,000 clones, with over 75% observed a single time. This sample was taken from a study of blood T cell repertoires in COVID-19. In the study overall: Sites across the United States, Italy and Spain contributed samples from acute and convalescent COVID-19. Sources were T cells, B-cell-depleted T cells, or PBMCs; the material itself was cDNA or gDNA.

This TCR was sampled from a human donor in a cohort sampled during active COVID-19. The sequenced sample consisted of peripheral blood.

DNA of the CDR3: TGTGCCAGCAGCCCCGTCTATCTGCGTGGCGAGCAGTACTTC. It translates to CASSPVYLRGEQYF. V gene TRBV5-8 combines with J gene TRBJ2-7, with unresolved D. Germline loops: CDR1 SGHTS, CDR2 YDEGEE. This CDR3 has 14 residues. Trimming cost V 4 bases and J 6 bases, with 17 bases left between them.